This T cell receptor (beta chain) stems from a study of OX40 agonist ivuxolimab in advanced cancers. Findings of the study overall: Both blood CD4+ and CD8+ T cells showed clonal growth by week 6 at 0.1 to 3.0 mg/kg. Normalized T-cell clonal expansion was also low in some nonresponders.

Generated by immunoSEQ multiplex PCR, the TCRdb table keeps only in-frame clones and is missing some. The data show 55,000 to 65,000 clones, approximately 86% seen once. Germline CDR1 and CDR2: MDHEN and SYDVKM. The CDR3 loop spans 16 amino acids. Trimming removed 8 bases from V and 5 bases from J, with 21 bases in between. To note about this clone: Its antigen is as yet unknown.

Material: CD4+ or CD8+ T cells sorted from blood, obtained in a trial of the OX40 agonist ivuxolimab. This sequence originates from an adult with an advanced solid tumor such as melanoma, head and neck, liver or kidney cancer. The rearrangement uses TRBV28 and TRBJ2-2; D perhaps matches TRBD1 (5 bases). DNA of the CDR3: TGTGCCAGCTTACGACAGTGGTCTAAAAATACCGGGGAGCTGTTTTTT. It yields the protein CASLRQWSKNTGELFF.